A single sample is the source of the 5 T cell receptor beta chains below, sequenced in a study of blood T cell repertoires in COVID-19 (dated by TCRdb to between 2020 and 2021). The library relied on the immunoSEQ multiplex PCR assay. The table comes from immuneACCESS by way of TCRdb, which keeps in-frame sequences with V and J called. Part of the clones is missing from these tables; in studies checked, under half for an unresolved V gene and the rest for unknown reasons. The table for this sample lists some 15,000 clones; roughly nine tenths of them were counted only once. The top ten hold roughly 49% of the sample. Input material: peripheral blood. Receptors were obtained from a human donor in a cohort sampled during active COVID-19.

The J gene is TRBJ2-2, the V gene TRBV5-4; TRBD2 aligns across 8 bases. The ends lost 0 bases at V and 3 bases at J; junction bases unmatched: 7. The CDR3 runs to 17 residues. Per the germline V gene, CDR1 is SGHNT and CDR2 is YYREEE (reference sequence). CDR3 DNA: TGTGCCAGCAGCTTGGTAGTCGGCGGGGGGCACACCGGGGAGCTGTTTTTT. Protein product: CASSLVVGGGHTGELFF.

This chain connects TRBV6-2 or TRBV6-3 to TRBJ1-1, with a tentative D call TRBD1 (6 bases). This CDR3 comprises 14 residues. From germline, CDR1 is MNHEY and CDR2 SVGEGT. Trimming removed 4 bases from V and 5 bases from J, with 14 bases in between. The chain's CDR3 is CASSSSRGQTEAFF. The DNA for the CDR3 is TGTGCCAGCAGTTCCTCCAGGGGTCAAACTGAAGCTTTCTTT.

The chain recombines TRBV7-2 with TRBJ2-3, with a weak D call TRBD2 (5 bases). Germline lookup yields CDR1 SGHTA and CDR2 FQGNSA. Trimming removed 1 base from V and 1 base from J, with 9 bases in between. CDR3 length equals 15 residues. The CDR3 DNA sequence: TGTGCCAGCAGCTTAGATTACGGGGGCACAGATACGCAGTATTTT. As protein: CASSLDYGGTDTQYF.

The chain uses TRBV3-1 (or the pseudogene TRBV3-2) and TRBJ1-1; tentative D call: TRBD1 (5 bases). Germline V CDR1 and CDR2: LGHDT, YNNKEL (reference sequence). The CDR3 consists of 13 residues. V shed 3 bases and J shed 4 bases, with 9 bases lying between them. CDR3 loop: CASSHWRGTEAFF. The CDR3 DNA is TGTGCCAGCAGCCATTGGAGGGGCACTGAAGCTTTCTTT.

V gene TRBV2 combines with J gene TRBJ2-4, with 7 bases that match TRBD1. V trimming: 6 bases; J trimming: 0 bases; junction bases outside the gene matches: 8. This CDR3 comprises 16 residues. Germline V gives CDR1 SNHLY, CDR2 FYNNEI. The CDR3 coding sequence is TGTGCCAGCAGCAAAGGGACAGAACTAGCCAAAAACATTCAGTACTTC. It codes for CASSKGTELAKNIQYF.